These 27 T cell receptor beta chains were all obtained from the same sample, sequenced in a study of T cells in Graves' hyperthyroidism and ophthalmopathy. Template material for amplifying TCR beta CDR3 regions consisted of RNA transcripts. Initially, a first-round RT-PCR of the TCR CDR3 employed the HTBI primer set. Each CDR3 protein is one row after TCRdb ran MiXCR on the multiplex PCR reads. The sample has around 760,000 distinct CDR3 sequences; 35% are singletons. Sequencing was carried out using blood. These receptors were taken from a woman in her thirties or forties with Graves' hyperthyroidism.

The V and J genes are TRBV7-2 and TRBJ2-3; D may match TRBD1 or TRBD2 (5 bases each). The CDR3 length is 14 residues. Germline V CDR1 and CDR2: SGHTA, FQGNSA. The V and J ends lost 6 bases and 3 bases respectively, with 13 bases between them. CDR3 protein: CASRQDSVTDTQYF. The CDR3 DNA reads TGTGCCAGCAGACAGGACTCGGTAACAGATACGCAGTATTTT.

This clonotype was counted a single time. CDR3 DNA: TGCAGTGCTAAAAAAGCTAGCGACCCCTACGAGCAGTACTTC. It specifies CSAKKASDPYEQYF. The V gene is TRBV20-1, the J gene TRBJ2-7, with TRBD2 as a possible D gene (6 bases). Trimming stripped 4 bases from V and 2 bases from J, with 15 bases between. Germline lookup yields CDR1 DFQATT and CDR2 SNEGSKA (reference sequence). The CDR3 spans 14 residues.

The V call is TRBV14, the J call TRBJ1-2; possible D gene TRBD1, 6 bases. The CDR3 is 13 residues long. CDR1 is SGHDN and CDR2 is FVKESK in the germline V gene. V was clipped by 8 bases and J by 7 bases, with 17 bases between them. In DNA form, the CDR3 reads TGTGCCAGCTCAACAACACAGGGAGCTGGCTACACCTTC. Translated, it gives CASSTTQGAGYTF.

The rearrangement joins TRBV9 to TRBJ1-4; a weak D match, TRBD1 (6 bases). The CDR3 spans 14 residues. Germline CDR1 SGDLS, CDR2 YYNGEE. Trimming pared 4 bases from V and 8 bases from J, leaving 15 bases between. In DNA form, the CDR3 reads TGTGCCAGCAGCCTACGACAGGATGGCGAAAAACTGTTTTTT. It yields the protein CASSLRQDGEKLFF.

The J gene is TRBJ1-4, the V gene TRBV7-2; D unresolved. Germline V gene lookup returns CDR1 SGHTA and CDR2 FQGNSA. Trimming removed 4 bases at V and 3 bases at J, with 9 bases between. This CDR3 is built from 14 residues. CDR3 loop: CASSSGWANEKLFF. The CDR3 nucleotides read TGTGCCAGCAGCTCTGGATGGGCTAATGAAAAACTGTTTTTT.

DNA of the CDR3: TGCAGTGCCCCCTCCCTGGCGGGAAGCACAGATACGCAGTATTTT. Protein product: CSAPSLAGSTDTQYF. The chain joins TRBV20-1 to TRBJ2-3; a possible D gene is TRBD2 (6 bases). The CDR3 sequence is 15 residues long. Germline V gene data show CDR1 as DFQATT and CDR2 as SNEGSKA (reference sequence). Trimming removed 6 bases from V and 0 bases from J, with 16 bases in between.

V is TRBV5-4 and J is TRBJ2-3, with a weak D call TRBD1 (6 bases). CDR3 length: 16 amino acids. Germline-derived CDR1 and CDR2 are SGHNT and YYREEE (reference sequence). V lost 0 bases to trimming and J lost 2 bases, with 13 bases between them. This CDR3 reads CASSLDRVWNTDTQYF. The CDR3 bases are TGTGCCAGCAGCTTGGACAGGGTTTGGAACACAGATACGCAGTATTTT.

This chain uses TRBV5-8 with TRBJ2-7; tentative D call: TRBD2 (5 bases). This CDR3 has 14 amino acids. V was shortened by 0 bases and J by 3 bases, with 10 bases between the two germline ends. The V gene's germline CDR1 is SGHTS and CDR2 YDEGEE. This chain's CDR3 is CASSLGNGVYEQYF. The CDR3 DNA is TGTGCCAGCAGCTTGGGAAACGGGGTCTACGAGCAGTACTTC.

At least ten counts were recorded for this clonotype. V gene TRBV19 combines with J gene TRBJ1-1; D unresolved. The CDR3 contains 14 residues. Germline V CDR1 and CDR2: LNHDA, SQIVND (reference sequence). The germline V and J ends were trimmed by 6 bases and 0 bases, with 11 bases remaining between them. This CDR3 reads CASRLGPMNTEAFF. The CDR3 DNA sequence: TGTGCCAGTAGATTAGGACCGATGAACACTGAAGCTTTCTTT.

This clonotype was recorded many times. This chain connects TRBV15 to TRBJ1-5; no definite D call. The CDR3 is made up of 15 amino acids. Germline V gives CDR1 LNHNV, CDR2 YYDKDF (reference sequence). V gave up 5 bases and J gave up 5 bases, with 16 bases separating them. In nucleotides, the CDR3 is TGTGCCACCAGCTCGTGGGGAACGGGCGATCAGCCCCAGCATTTT. Translated: CATSSWGTGDQPQHF.

The chain has TRBV28 and TRBJ2-7, with a possible D match to TRBD1 (5 bases). Germline V lookup: CDR1 MDHEN, CDR2 SYDVKM. The CDR3 has 13 amino acids. V lost 5 bases and J 3 bases, leaving 11 bases between the germline ends. The chain's CDR3 is CASSSHDSYEQYF. CDR3 nucleotides: TGTGCCAGCAGTAGCCATGACAGCTACGAGCAGTACTTC.

This clonotype was seen a few times. This chain uses TRBV10-3 with TRBJ1-6, with D possibly TRBD1 on 5 matching bases. Trimming pared 7 bases from V and 0 bases from J, leaving 7 bases between. This CDR3 is 14 amino acids long. Germline lookup yields CDR1 ENHRY and CDR2 SYGVKD. The CDR3 DNA follows: TGTGCCATCACAGACAGCTCCTATAATTCACCCCTCCACTTT. Its translation is CAITDSSYNSPLHF.

Note on this clonotype: A read error may produce the germline difference seen at one junction end. The CDR3 DNA is TGTGCCAGCAGCCCGTGGACAGGGAAGGCCGGGGAGCTGCTTTTT. Translated, it gives CASSPWTGKAGELLF. V is TRBV7-2 and J is TRBJ2-2; TRBD1 aligns across 8 bases. Germline lookup yields CDR1 SGHTA and CDR2 FQGNSA. This CDR3 is 15 amino acids long. The entire variable domain, with the rest obtained from reference TRBV7-2 and TRBJ2-2, is as follows: GAGVSQSPSNKVTEKGKDVELRCDPISGHTALYWYRQSLGQGLEFLIYFQGNSAPDKSGLPSDRFSAERTGGSVSTLTIQRTQQEDSAVYLCASSPWTGKAGELLFGEGSRLTVL.

With respect to this clonotype: This sequence may be a read error, since a much larger clone differs from it by one base. This rearrangement joins TRBV6-5 to TRBJ1-2; 7 positions agree with TRBD1. The trim removed 5 bases at V and 6 bases at J, leaving 6 bases unmatched. Looked up from germline, CDR1 is MNHEY and CDR2 is SVGAGI. This CDR3 comprises 13 residues. CDR3 DNA: TGTGCCAGCAGTCTCGGACAGGCGAATGGCTACACCTTC. Translation: CASSLGQANGYTF.

The count of this clonotype is one. Sequence at one end of the junction differs from germline and may be a read error. This chain connects TRBV2 to TRBJ1-5, with TRBD1 as a possible D gene (6 bases). Germline CDR1 is SNHLY and CDR2 is FYNNEI. The CDR3 runs 14 residues. CDR3 protein: CASSLGGAGQSQHF. CDR3 bases: TGTGCCAGCAGCCTGGGGGGGGCCGGTCAGTCCCAGCATTTT.

This chain connects TRBV6-5 to TRBJ1-5; maybe TRBD1 (6 bases). The CDR3 runs 16 residues. Germline V gives CDR1 MNHEY, CDR2 SVGAGI. The V gene lost 1 base and the J gene lost 5 bases, with 15 bases spanning the gap. CDR3 sequence reads: CASSYFYSGVDQPQHF. Written as DNA, the CDR3 is TGTGCCAGCAGTTACTTTTATTCAGGGGTGGATCAGCCCCAGCATTTT.

The chain joins TRBV29-1 to TRBJ1-5; D possibly corresponds to TRBD1 (5 bases). The CDR3 sequence is 12 residues long. V was trimmed by 8 bases and J by 7 bases, leaving 15 bases between them. Germline-derived CDR1 and CDR2 are SQVTM and ANQGSEA. CDR3 DNA: TGCAGCTTAGGGGAGAAAGGACAGCCCCAGCATTTT. Residues: CSLGEKGQPQHF.

This clonotype was seen at least ten times. V is TRBV20-1 and J is TRBJ2-7, with 7 bases aligning to TRBD1. The germline gives CDR1 DFQATT, CDR2 SNEGSKA (reference sequence). Trimming cost V 3 bases and J 5 bases; bases outside gene matches: 13. This CDR3 comprises 15 residues. CDR3 sequence: CSARDGQASWDEQYF. Written as DNA, the CDR3 is TGCAGTGCTAGGGATGGACAGGCGAGCTGGGACGAGCAGTACTTC.

The chain links TRBV20-1 to TRBJ2-2; the D is unclear. The CDR3 totals 13 residues. Germline V gene sequence: CDR1 DFQATT, CDR2 SNEGSKA (reference sequence). Trimming left V 3 bases short and J 4 bases short, with 9 bases between. The CDR3 DNA reads TGCAGTGCTAGTGCGGTGGGCACCGGGGAGCTGTTTTTT. Residues: CSASAVGTGELFF.

The genes are TRBV5-1 and TRBJ2-5; possible D gene TRBD1, 5 bases. V was trimmed by 2 bases and J by 0 bases, leaving 11 bases between them. The CDR3 runs to 15 residues. Germline lookup yields CDR1 SGHRS and CDR2 YFSETQ. CDR3 protein: CASSLQAQYQETQYF. CDR3 coding DNA: TGCGCCAGCAGCTTACAGGCGCAGTACCAAGAGACCCAGTACTTC.

As for this clonotype: An end of the junction differs from the germline gene, which may be a read error. The rearrangement joins TRBV7-2 to TRBJ2-5; no clear D gene. This CDR3 region has 15 residues. Germline V lookup: CDR1 SGHTA, CDR2 FQGNSA. The CDR3 reads CASSQSDLIQETQYF. Written as DNA, the CDR3 is TGCGCCAGCAGCCAATCCGACCTGATCCAAGAGACCCAGTACTTC.

This clonotype showed up many times. The CDR3 DNA reads as TGTGCCACCAGTGATTATCCCGGAAGCAATCAGCCCCAGCATTTT. Protein sequence: CATSDYPGSNQPQHF. The chain uses TRBV24-1 and TRBJ1-5; D ambiguous. The CDR3 is 15 residues long. Trimming cost V 2 bases and J 1 base, with 8 bases left between them. CDR1 and CDR2 (germline): KGHDR, SFDVKD.

This chain links TRBV15 with TRBJ1-5, with TRBD1 identical over 7 bases. The CDR3 is made up of 15 amino acids. J was trimmed by 4 bases and V by 10 bases; bases with no gene match: 13. Germline assignment: CDR1 LNHNV and CDR2 YYDKDF (reference sequence). The CDR3 region is CASSIDRVPNQPQHF. CDR3 DNA: TGTGCCAGTAGTATTGACAGGGTTCCAAATCAGCCCCAGCATTTT.

This clonotype has at least ten counts. V and J are TRBV20-1 and TRBJ2-5; 7 bases are a match to TRBD2. This CDR3 is built from 13 residues. Germline values: CDR1 DFQATT, CDR2 SNEGSKA (reference sequence). The CDR3 loop is CSRREGPGGTQYF. The CDR3 nucleotides read TGCAGCCGAAGGGAGGGTCCCGGGGGGACCCAGTACTTC.

This sequence joins TRBV3-1 and TRBJ1-1; a weak D match, TRBD1 (6 bases). This CDR3 has 14 residues. Trimming removed 3 bases from V and 4 bases from J, with 12 bases in between. The V gene's germline CDR1 is LGHDT and CDR2 YNNKEL (reference sequence). CDR3 sequence: CASSHPLGATEAFF. The CDR3 DNA reads TGTGCCAGCAGCCATCCCCTGGGGGCCACTGAAGCTTTCTTT.

As concerns this clonotype: No conserved phenylalanine or tryptophan ends this CDR3, so it is likely a read error. It is unclear where the CDR3 begins or ends on the DNA, so no DNA is shown, and the CDR3 is as TCRdb lists it. The J gene is TRBJ1-1, the V gene TRBV11-3. Germline lookup yields CDR1 SGHNT and CDR2 YENEEA. From its first to its last residue, the CDR3 has 14 amino acids. The CDR3 loop reads CASSSTLLGGEAFL.

Points on this clonotype: A much larger clone differs from this one at a single base, so this may be a read error. This chain links TRBV19 with TRBJ1-5; 7 bases map to TRBD1. The CDR3 extends over 18 amino acids. Germline CDR1 LNHDA, CDR2 SQIVND (reference sequence). This CDR3 reads CAGSIAPQAGGGNQPQHF. The CDR3 region has the DNA TGTGCCGGTAGTATAGCCCCCCAGGCAGGGGGTGGGAATCAGCCCCAGCATTTT.